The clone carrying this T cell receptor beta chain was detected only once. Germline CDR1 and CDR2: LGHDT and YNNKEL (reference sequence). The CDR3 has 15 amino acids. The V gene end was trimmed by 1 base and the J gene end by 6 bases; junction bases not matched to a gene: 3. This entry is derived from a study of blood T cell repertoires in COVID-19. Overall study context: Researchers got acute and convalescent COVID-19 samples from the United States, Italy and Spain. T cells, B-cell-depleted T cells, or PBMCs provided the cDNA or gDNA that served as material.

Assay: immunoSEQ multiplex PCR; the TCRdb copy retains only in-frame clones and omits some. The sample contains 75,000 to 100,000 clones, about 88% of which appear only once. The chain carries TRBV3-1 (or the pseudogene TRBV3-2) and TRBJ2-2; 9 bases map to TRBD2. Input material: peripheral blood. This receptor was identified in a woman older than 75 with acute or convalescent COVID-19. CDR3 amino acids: CASSQGGGGAGELFF. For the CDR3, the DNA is TGTGCCAGCAGCCAAGGCGGGGGGGGAGCCGGGGAGCTGTTTTTT.